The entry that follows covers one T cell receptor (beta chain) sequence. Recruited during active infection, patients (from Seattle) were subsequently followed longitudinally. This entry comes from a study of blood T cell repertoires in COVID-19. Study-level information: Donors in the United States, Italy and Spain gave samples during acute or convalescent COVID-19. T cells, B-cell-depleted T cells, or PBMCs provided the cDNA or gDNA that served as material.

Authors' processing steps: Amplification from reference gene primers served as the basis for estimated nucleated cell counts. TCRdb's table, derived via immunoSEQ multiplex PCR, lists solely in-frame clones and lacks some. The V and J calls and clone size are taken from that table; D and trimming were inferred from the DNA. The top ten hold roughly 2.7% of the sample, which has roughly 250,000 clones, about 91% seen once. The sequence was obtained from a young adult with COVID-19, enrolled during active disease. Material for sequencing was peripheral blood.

The CDR3 spells CASSPRGTSGNTGELFF. The CDR3 coding sequence is TGCGCCAGCAGCCCCCGGGGGACTAGCGGGAACACCGGGGAGCTGTTTTTT. The chain couples TRBV4-1 to TRBJ2-2; 11 bases match TRBD2. With V trimmed by 4 bases and J by 1 base, 5 bases remained unmatched. CDR1 MGHRA and CDR2 YSYEKL come from the germline V gene. The CDR3 runs to 17 residues.